Listed below are T cell receptor beta chains from one sample, sequenced in a study of human T cells and chemical hapten exposure. TCRdb re-derived calls from the RACE reads in MiXCR, one entry per CDR3 protein. This repertoire shows 250,000 or so distinct CDR3 sequences, almost 8% found once; its top ten account for 0.9% to 1.5%. Sequencing was performed on whole blood, taken in connection with sensitization to the hapten diphenylcyclopropenone (DPC). The receptor set was obtained from a man aged 18 to 29 with alopecia areata. Some clones in this sample may be carry-over from other donors' samples. The CDR3 runs from the conserved cysteine through the conserved F or W. D genes are given only for firm matches. Not all rows give a size; the values are once, few, many and, for expanded clones, a class.

CASRGSRGIQETQYF,TGTGCCAGCAGGGGAAGCAGGGGAATCCAAGAGACCCAGTACTTC,TRBV7-9,TRBJ2-5,-,-
CASSPGLAGLIYEQYF,TGTGCCAGCAGTCCTGGACTAGCGGGGCTCATCTACGAGCAGTACTTC,TRBV12-3/TRBV12-4,TRBJ2-7,many,TRBD2
CASSPLTGTNSPLHF,TGCGCCAGCAGCCCCCTTACAGGGACTAATTCACCCCTCCACTTT,TRBV5-1,TRBJ1-6,-,-
CSALIKWDGYTF,TGCAGTGCCCTTATCAAATGGGATGGCTACACCTTC,TRBV20-1,TRBJ1-2,-,-
CAIIDPGSYEQYF,TGTGCCATCATCGACCCAGGGTCCTACGAGCAGTACTTC,TRBV10-3,TRBJ2-7,many,-
CASRAGTGYNSPLHF,TGTGCCAGCAGGGCCGGGACAGGTTATAATTCACCCCTCCACTTT,TRBV6-1,TRBJ1-6,-,TRBD1
CASSYDGQGASQPQHF,TGTGCCAGCAGTTACGACGGACAGGGGGCCTCTCAGCCCCAGCATTTT,TRBV6-2/TRBV6-3,TRBJ1-5,few,TRBD1
CASSYVAGATDTQYF,TGCGCCAGCAGCTACGTAGCGGGGGCCACAGATACGCAGTATTTT,TRBV5-1,TRBJ2-3,few,TRBD2
CASSRGTATNSPLHF,TGTGCCAGCAGCAGAGGGACAGCCACTAATTCACCCCTCCACTTT,TRBV3-1,TRBJ1-6,-,TRBD1
CASSYSGSDTQYF,TGTGCCAGCAGTTACTCTGGGTCAGATACGCAGTATTTT,TRBV6-5,TRBJ2-3,many,-
CSVVESNQPQHF,TGCAGCGTTGTAGAGAGCAATCAGCCCCAGCATTTT,TRBV29-1,TRBJ1-5,many,-
CASSYRDRGYQETQYF,TGTGCCAGCAGTTACCGGGACAGGGGGTACCAAGAGACCCAGTACTTC,TRBV12-3/TRBV12-4,TRBJ2-5,-,TRBD1
CASSPGRERNEKLFF,TGTGCCAGCAGCCCAGGGAGGGAGAGGAATGAAAAACTGTTTTTT,TRBV11-2,TRBJ1-4,few,-
CASSPRLGPQYF,TGTGCCAGCTCGCCTCGACTTGGGCCGCAGTATTTT,TRBV18,TRBJ2-3,-,-
CASSQERGQAFF,TGCGCCAGCAGCCAAGAAAGAGGGCAAGCTTTCTTT,TRBV4-3,TRBJ1-1,few,-
CASSSGTISLQPQHF,TGTGCCAGCAGCTCAGGGACCATATCGCTCCAGCCCCAGCATTTT,TRBV7-2,TRBJ1-5,-,-
CASSLGQGTRGTQYF,TGTGCCAGCAGTCTCGGACAGGGGACCCGGGGGACCCAGTACTTC,TRBV12-3/TRBV12-4,TRBJ2-5,-,TRBD1
CSARDRHLEAFF,TGCAGTGCTAGAGATCGGCATTTAGAAGCTTTCTTT,TRBV20-1,TRBJ1-1,few,-
CASSIVGISNQPQHF,TGTGCCAGCAGTATCGTGGGGATTAGCAATCAGCCCCAGCATTTT,TRBV6-1,TRBJ1-5,few,-
CASSGHNEQFF,TGTGCCAGCAGTGGACACAATGAGCAGTTCTTC,TRBV6-6,TRBJ2-1,few,-
CASTPPFGEAFF,TGTGCCAGCACCCCCCCCTTCGGTGAAGCTTTCTTT,TRBV7-9,TRBJ1-1,many,-
CASSLTLLAGIGNEQFF,TGTGCCAGCAGCTTAACGCTACTAGCGGGGATTGGTAATGAGCAGTTCTTC,TRBV7-2,TRBJ2-1,few,TRBD2
CSASVSQGMTDTQYF,TGCAGTGCTAGCGTCAGTCAGGGGATGACAGATACGCAGTATTTT,TRBV20-1,TRBJ2-3,-,-
CAISESDSPNYGYTF,TGTGCCATCAGTGAGTCGGACAGTCCCAACTATGGCTACACCTTC,TRBV10-3,TRBJ1-2,-,-
CASSQADSASGANVLTF,TGCGCCAGCAGCCAAGCAGACAGCGCCTCTGGGGCCAACGTCCTGACTTTC,TRBV4-3,TRBJ2-6,many,-
CASSLRQATDTQYF,TGTGCCAGCAGCTTACGGCAGGCCACAGATACGCAGTATTTT,TRBV11-1,TRBJ2-3,few,-
CASSGGGNQPQHF,TGTGCCAGCAGTGGTGGCGGCAATCAGCCCCAGCATTTT,TRBV2,TRBJ1-5,many,-
CASSSDLAGVSYEQYF,TGTGCCAGCAGCTCAGATCTAGCGGGGGTCTCCTACGAGCAGTACTTC,TRBV7-8,TRBJ2-7,-,TRBD2
CASSQEPGTGNTEAFF,TGCGCCAGCAGCCAAGAGCCCGGGACAGGGAACACTGAAGCTTTCTTT,TRBV5-1,TRBJ1-1,-,TRBD1
CASSQGDRGFGANVLTF,TGCGCCAGCAGCCAAGGAGACAGGGGATTCGGGGCCAACGTCCTGACTTTC,TRBV4-3,TRBJ2-6,-,TRBD1
CASSTDRVSYEQYF,TGCGCCAGCAGCACGGACAGGGTGTCCTACGAGCAGTACTTC,TRBV5-1,TRBJ2-7,few,TRBD1
CASSLLPGTGLYTGELFF,TGCGCCAGCAGCCTTCTTCCCGGGACAGGGCTGTACACCGGGGAGCTGTTTTTT,TRBV4-3,TRBJ2-2,many,TRBD1
CASSLGYTGELFF,TGTGCCAGCAGTTTGGGATACACCGGGGAGCTGTTTTTT,TRBV12-3/TRBV12-4,TRBJ2-2,few,-
CSARNTAYEQYF,TGCAGTGCTAGAAACACTGCTTACGAGCAGTACTTC,TRBV20-1,TRBJ2-7,few,-
CASSYMAGRDSPLHF,TGTGCCAGCAGTTACATGGCAGGTCGGGATTCACCCCTCCACTTT,TRBV6-6,TRBJ1-6,-,-
CAISNGGLNNEQFF,TGTGCCATCAGTAACGGGGGCCTAAACAATGAGCAGTTCTTC,TRBV10-3,TRBJ2-1,few,-
CASSGGSATEAFF,TGTGCCAGCAGTGGAGGGTCCGCCACTGAAGCTTTCTTT,TRBV25-1,TRBJ1-1,few,-
CASSIDRFSGNTIYF,TGCGCCAGCAGCATTGACCGGTTCTCTGGAAACACCATATATTTT,TRBV4-1,TRBJ1-3,-,-
CSATIGGMRTEAFF,TGCAGTGCTACCATCGGAGGGATGAGGACTGAAGCTTTCTTT,TRBV20-1,TRBJ1-1,-,-
CASSLETGLLDTQYF,TGTGCCAGCAGTTTAGAGACAGGGCTTTTAGATACGCAGTATTTT,TRBV28,TRBJ2-3,few,TRBD1
CASSFSLVPGFF,TGTGCCAGCAGTTTTTCCTTGGTACCCGGATTCTTC,TRBV12-3/TRBV12-4,TRBJ2-1,-,-
CASSEGTGYTDTQYF,TGCGCCAGCAGCGAGGGGACAGGGTACACAGATACGCAGTATTTT,TRBV5-1,TRBJ2-3,-,TRBD1
CASSHLAGGQETQYF,TGTGCCAGCAGTCACTTAGCGGGGGGCCAAGAGACCCAGTACTTC,TRBV12-3/TRBV12-4,TRBJ2-5,-,TRBD2
CSVVGQLESEQFF,TGCAGCGTTGTGGGACAGCTAGAAAGTGAGCAGTTCTTC,TRBV29-1,TRBJ2-1,many,TRBD1
CASSLSGTRSSGNTIYF,TGTGCCAGCAGCTTATCCGGGACGCGGAGCTCTGGAAACACCATATATTTT,TRBV9,TRBJ1-3,-,-
CSVLTVPMNTEAFF,TGCAGCGTCCTGACAGTACCTATGAACACTGAAGCTTTCTTT,TRBV29-1,TRBJ1-1,few,-
CAAGRGVVYEQYF,TGTGCCGCGGGGCGGGGGGTCGTCTACGAGCAGTACTTC,TRBV6-6,TRBJ2-7,few,TRBD2
CASSFAGTGNTEAFF,TGTGCCAGCAGTTTTGCCGGGACAGGGAACACTGAAGCTTTCTTT,TRBV6-5,TRBJ1-1,many,TRBD1
CASRGRAGVADTQYF,TGTGCCAGCAGAGGAAGGGCAGGGGTCGCAGATACGCAGTATTTT,TRBV3-1,TRBJ2-3,-,-
CASSSTVRSTEAFF,TGTGCCAGCAGTTCGACAGTGCGGAGTACTGAAGCTTTCTTT,TRBV6-5,TRBJ1-1,-,-
CASSQETGGYEQYF,TGCGCCAGCAGCCAAGAGACAGGGGGCTACGAGCAGTACTTC,TRBV4-1,TRBJ2-7,few,TRBD1
CASSSRQGEYSNQPQHF,TGTGCCAGCAGCTCCCGACAGGGGGAATATAGCAATCAGCCCCAGCATTTT,TRBV13,TRBJ1-5,few,TRBD1
CASSPTGAGSNQPQHF,TGTGCCAGCAGCCCTACGGGGGCCGGTAGCAATCAGCCCCAGCATTTT,TRBV7-9,TRBJ1-5,-,-
CASSFQNPYEQYF,TGTGCCAGCAGTTTCCAGAATCCCTACGAGCAGTACTTC,TRBV28,TRBJ2-7,few,-
CASSGTRREDTQYF,TGTGCCAGCAGTGGGACTAGGAGGGAAGATACGCAGTATTTT,TRBV27,TRBJ2-3,few,TRBD2
CASSPTAGEILQETQYF,TGTGCCAGCAGCCCCACCGCGGGCGAAATACTCCAAGAGACCCAGTACTTC,TRBV7-2,TRBJ2-5,-,-
CASSLQGSGYGYTF,TGTGCCAGCAGCCTACAGGGGTCGGGATATGGCTACACCTTC,TRBV2,TRBJ1-2,-,TRBD1
CATREGGRSNQPQHF,TGTGCCACCAGGGAGGGAGGGAGAAGCAATCAGCCCCAGCATTTT,TRBV15,TRBJ1-5,-,-